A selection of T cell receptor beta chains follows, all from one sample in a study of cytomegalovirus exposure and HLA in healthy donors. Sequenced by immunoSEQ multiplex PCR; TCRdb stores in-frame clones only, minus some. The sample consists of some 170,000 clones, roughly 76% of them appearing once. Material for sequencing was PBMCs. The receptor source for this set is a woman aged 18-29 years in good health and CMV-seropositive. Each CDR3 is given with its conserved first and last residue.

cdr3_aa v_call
CASSEYQGTNYGYTF TRBV6-1
CASSVGLAGSLSGANVLTF TRBV11-2
CASSNAGNGEQYF TRBV7-2
CASSFVLGELFF TRBV27
CASSGSGSPPSLEAFF TRBV5-1
CASSQGGQGNEKLFF TRBV4-1
CASSLGATGSRDTIYF TRBV5-6
CASSVEGETETQYF TRBV9
CASSFYRGAGELFF TRBV5-1
CASSSTPNVLTF TRBV5-6
CASSLDPAGDHEQYF TRBV7-3
CSVEGRQGGTEAFF TRBV29-1
CASSQTSGGESYEQYF TRBV4-2
CASSKFPPLCSYEQYF TRBV21-1
CASSLSGAGGAFF TRBV28
CASSLGGEATQYF TRBV7-7
CASSLDGWTSGYEQYF TRBV5-6
CASSQTPNTEAFF TRBV6-6
CSVAGRANTEAFF TRBV29-1
CSVETGYSEAFF TRBV29-1
CASSERRGSTGELFF TRBV2
CASSPGQGSYEQYF TRBV18
CASRPTGNTGELFF TRBV7-9
CASRGGTGTGQETQYF TRBV5-1
CAISREAKGASGANVLTF TRBV10-3
CASSPREGSPLHF TRBV7-6
CASSESRTVQPQHF TRBV2
CASSHYGDSGGVHTGELFF TRBV9
CASSIVGGTGSNQPQHF TRBV19
CASSPGQGSYEQYF TRBV4-2
CASSPGDEQYF TRBV27
CASSSGTGFEQYF TRBV7-8
CASSAGGWDTNTEAFF TRBV11-2
CASSPSLGRGPADTQYF TRBV18
CASSGQGGHQPQHF TRBV2
CASSFRRQYGYTF TRBV28
CASSLEWTGDGYTF TRBV5-1
CASKTGGAGANVLTF TRBV7-2
CASRYQGSYYGYTF TRBV28
CASSLAATGMNYGYTF TRBV7-9
CAWSLSSGGDQPQHF TRBV30
CASSLGGGGYEQYF TRBV5-6
CASSLYYGTSGSSYEQYF TRBV7-2
CASSFGRTEAFF TRBV5-4
CASSLELNYGYTF TRBV5-4
CASSFPSGGRETQYF TRBV13
CATKQKKGYTF TRBV13
CSSSPLKPNTEAFF TRBV7-9
CASSKARGQLNTEAFF TRBV21-1
CASRLEIKQGATYNEQFF TRBV6-4
CASSDPGLNSDGYTF TRBV2
CASSDSWGGHEQFF TRBV6-1
CASSQIREIEDTEAFF TRBV4-3
CASISANSPLHF TRBV28
CASSLYRDAGGYGYTF TRBV11-2
CASSLGGPGGFSPLHF TRBV5-4
CASSYSVRFQETQYF TRBV6-5
CASSVGQGVKGAFF TRBV9
CSVEGVSGGDEYEQYF TRBV29-1
CAISESAQGIGSNQPQHF TRBV10-3